This entry lists 4 T cell receptor beta chains sequenced from one sample in a study of blood T cell repertoires in COVID-19. TCRdb's table, derived via immunoSEQ multiplex PCR, lists solely in-frame clones and lacks some. The table has a few hundred thousand clones, around nine tenths seen once. The specimen was peripheral blood. The source of these receptors is a human donor in a cohort sampled during active COVID-19.

The V gene is TRBV6-5, the J gene TRBJ1-1, with no clear D. V dropped 7 bases and J dropped 2 bases, with 14 bases sitting between them. CDR1 and CDR2 (germline): MNHEY, SVGAGI. The CDR3 has 14 residues. The CDR3 region is CASIDGGKNTEAFF. In DNA form, the CDR3 reads TGTGCCAGCATCGACGGCGGAAAAAACACTGAAGCTTTCTTT.

The chain is built from TRBV6-1 and TRBJ1-4, with a tentative D call TRBD1 (5 bases). This CDR3 comprises 17 residues. Trimming left V 1 base short and J 0 bases short, with 12 bases between. Germline loops: CDR1 MNHNS, CDR2 SASEGT. CDR3 in DNA: TGTGCCAGCAGTGAAGTCGTTGGGGCAGCAACTAATGAAAAACTGTTTTTT. Its protein product is CASSEVVGAATNEKLFF.

This clone showed up just a few times. The rearrangement joins TRBV2 to TRBJ1-1; D remains unclear. Germline V gene data show CDR1 as SNHLY and CDR2 as FYNNEI. The CDR3 totals 12 residues. Trimming pared 7 bases from V and 5 bases from J, leaving 11 bases between. CDR3: CASTSLGTEAFF. The CDR3 region has the DNA TGTGCCAGCACCTCCCTCGGTACTGAAGCTTTCTTT.

The V call is TRBV2, the J call TRBJ2-7, with 12 bases aligning to TRBD2. This CDR3 is built from 17 residues. V shed 1 base, J shed 0 bases, and the junction held 4 bases outside the gene matches. Germline V gene sequence: CDR1 SNHLY, CDR2 FYNNEI. The CDR3 sequence is CASSEGLAGGSSYEQYF. The CDR3 DNA reads as TGTGCCAGCAGTGAAGGTCTAGCGGGAGGGTCCTCCTACGAGCAGTACTTC.